This T cell receptor (beta chain) was recovered during a study of monozygotic twins with inflammatory bowel disease (dated by TCRdb to the late 2010s). In the study overall: The full study comprised around 30 monozygotic twin pairs: nine German pairs (four IBD-concordant, five IBD-discordant) and 19 IBD-discordant Danish pairs. Each individual had, on average, about 151 000 unique TCRalpha sequences and 181 000 unique TCRbeta sequences available for analysis. Within discordant pairs, disease-associated traits were sought mainly by comparing IBD patients with their genetically identical healthy co-twins. Paper-wide results and their limitations: Different T cell subtypes could not be distinguished in the analysis. The results gave no support for a single strong signal or clonotype linked to IBD. Compared with healthy twins, IBD patients had fewer clonotypes in common with other individuals, a difference most pronounced in patients showing signs of disease activity. Because patients received different immunosuppressive treatments, the repertoires may have picked up extra background noise and variability between individuals. Measured by the inverse Simpson index, TCRbeta repertoire diversity was lower in IBD patients than in their healthy co-twins. Repertoire similarity did not differ between concordant and discordant twins, possibly due to limited statistical power.

Receptors were amplified or captured by 5' RACE. Preparation of each TCR library used approximately 4,000 ng of total RNA. cDNA was synthesized with SMARTScribe reverse transcriptase in eight separate reactions per sample. During cDNA synthesis, template switching was used to introduce unique molecular identifiers that contained a 6-nucleotide sample barcode. TCRalpha and TCRbeta cDNA was amplified by two nested PCRs of 16 and 9 cycles, with bead purification after each PCR. Before amplification, the cDNA was both treated with uracil DNA-glycosylase and purified with the QIAquick PCR purification kit. The second PCR was the step at which Illumina TruSeq-compatible adapters and sample-specific barcodes were added. TapeStation and Qubit were used to check library quality and concentration, and approximately 5 ng of each library went into the pool. The pooled libraries were sequenced with 2 x 100 bp reads and custom sequencing primers on an Illumina HiSeq2500 single-index Rapid Run. As for the authors' bioinformatics: PCR and sequencing errors were corrected by UMI-based consensus assembly using MiGEC version 1.2.6. V(D)J alignment, clonotype assembly and CDR3 extraction were performed with MiXCR version 2.1.1. Normalisation of gene usage, clonotype sharing and MAIT/NKT TCR abundance was achieved by analysing the top 1000, 10 000 and 20 000 clonotypes per sample. Diversity was computed as the inverse Simpson index with the vegan R package after downsampling to 27 000 UMIs. Paired Mann-Whitney U tests on discordant twin pairs were used, with Benjamini-Hochberg multiple-testing correction. Following reprocessing of the reads by TCRdb, the data hold one row per CDR3 protein sequence and no DNA is available. The V and J calls follow TCRdb's processing rather than the paper's. The table held for this sample gives about 210,000 distinct CDR3 sequences. In total, the top ten clones hold around 1.5% of the sample.

Taken from the germline V gene, the CDR1 and CDR2 loops are SQVTM and ANQGSEA. The cysteine opens and the phenylalanine closes a CDR3 of 16 amino acids. The record lacks a DNA sequence. From each donor, an approximately 2.3 ml peripheral blood sample was drawn into PAXgene tubes and stored at -80 degrees C. Total RNA was isolated from whole blood with the PAXgene blood miRNA kit on an automated QIAcube, without T cell sorting. Peripheral blood from monozygotic twin pairs who were concordant or discordant for inflammatory bowel disease underwent deep TCRalpha and TCRbeta repertoire profiling using unique molecular barcoding. Smoking habits were recorded for all twin pairs, and individuals were classified as current, former or never smokers. As to this clonotype: Its target antigen remains unknown.

Sequencing was performed on blood. The chain is assembled from TRBV29-1 and TRBJ1-2; TCRdb proposes TRBD1, but this gene call is untestable without DNA. This receptor was taken from a human donor with ulcerative colitis or Crohn's disease, or a healthy co-twin of an affected twin (not recorded which). The CDR3 protein: CSGSGTGLLSNYGYTF.